These 2 T cell receptor beta chains originate from one sample sequenced in a study of CD8+ T cells in alopecia areata. Investigators isolated RNA and reverse transcribed it into cDNA to act as the sequencing template. This table comes from immunoSEQ multiplex PCR, and its TCRdb copy is limited to in-frame clones, with some not included. There are roughly 59,000 clones in the sample; 40% to 50% occur only once, and about 17% lies in the top ten. This sample comprised CD8+ T cells sorted from blood, obtained at week 0. These receptors were collected from a human donor with alopecia areata.

This sequence joins TRBV7-2 and TRBJ1-2, with D perhaps matching TRBD1 (5 bases). Trimming left V 4 bases short and J 1 base short, with 13 bases between. CDR3 length: 15 amino acids. Germline CDR1 SGHTA, CDR2 FQGNSA. The CDR3 DNA follows: TGTGCCAGCAGCTCCGTAGACAGCTTTAACTATGGCTACACCTTC. Its protein is CASSSVDSFNYGYTF.

This chain connects TRBV9 to TRBJ1-2, with D perhaps TRBD1 (5 bases). Deletions cut 5 bases from V and 4 bases from J, with 9 bases between. The CDR3 contains 12 residues. The germline V gene has CDR1 SGDLS and CDR2 YYNGEE. This chain's CDR3 is CASSLGAYGYTF. In DNA form, the CDR3 reads TGTGCCAGCAGTTTAGGGGCCTATGGCTACACCTTC.